This is a list of T cell receptor beta chains from one sample in a study of CDR3 diversity in severe acne. TCRdb passed the PCR reads through MiXCR, listing each CDR3 protein once. Of roughly 79,000 distinct CDR3 sequences in the sample, 45% to 50% were seen once. The sample taken for sequencing was blood. The source is a male donor with severe acne vulgaris. The CDR3 runs from the conserved cysteine through the conserved F or W. Fields, in order: D gene, V gene, CDR3 length, J gene, clone size, CDR3 protein, CDR3 DNA. A D gene is named only where the DNA matches it firmly. Some rows have no size entry. The others give once, few or many, or a class for an expanded clone.

D: NA
V: TRBV10-3
length: 14
J: TRBJ1-5
size: NA
CDR3: CASSWGWGNQPQHF
DNA: TGTGCCAGCAGTTGGGGATGGGGCAATCAGCCCCAGCATTTT

D: TRBD2
V: TRBV4-2
length: 16
J: TRBJ2-6
size: few
CDR3: CASSQDSGTGANVLTF
DNA: TGTGCCAGCAGCCAAGATAGCGGGACTGGGGCCAACGTCCTGACTTTC

D: TRBD1
V: TRBV20-1
length: 11
J: TRBJ2-7
size: few
CDR3: CSADRGDEQYF
DNA: TGCAGCGCTGACAGGGGGGACGAGCAGTACTTC

D: NA
V: TRBV5-4
length: 14
J: TRBJ1-1
size: NA
CDR3: CASSLGRSNTEAFF
DNA: TGTGCCAGCAGCTTGGGCCGGTCGAACACTGAAGCTTTCTTT

D: NA
V: TRBV5-6
length: 16
J: TRBJ2-3
size: NA
CDR3: CASSPEAQEGTDTQYF
DNA: TGTGCCAGCAGCCCAGAGGCCCAGGAGGGCACAGATACGCAGTATTTT

D: NA
V: TRBV28
length: 15
J: TRBJ2-1
size: once
CDR3: CASNPDPGGNNEQFF
DNA: TGTGCCAGCAACCCCGACCCTGGGGGTAACAATGAGCAGTTCTTC

D: TRBD1
V: TRBV7-2
length: 14
J: TRBJ2-3
size: NA
CDR3: CASSLGDRAPGGVF
DNA: TGTGCCAGCAGCTTAGGGGACAGGGCCCCGGGGGGTGTTTTT

D: NA
V: TRBV20-1
length: 14
J: TRBJ1-4
size: NA
CDR3: CSARDSKSYEKLFF
DNA: TGCAGTGCTAGAGATTCGAAGTCATATGAAAAACTGTTTTTT

D: TRBD1
V: TRBV2
length: 17
J: TRBJ2-7
size: many
CDR3: CASSEASRDRVFYEQYF
DNA: TGTGCCAGCAGTGAAGCTTCCCGGGACAGGGTATTCTACGAGCAGTACTTC

D: NA
V: TRBV5-1
length: 14
J: TRBJ2-1
size: many
CDR3: CASSSRPIPNEQFF
DNA: TGCGCCAGCAGCTCCCGACCGATTCCTAATGAGCAGTTCTTC

D: NA
V: TRBV7-6
length: 11
J: TRBJ2-2
size: medium-sized
CDR3: CASSLSGELFF
DNA: TGTGCCAGCAGCTTATCGGGGGAGCTGTTTTTT

D: TRBD2
V: TRBV12-3/TRBV12-4
length: 17
J: TRBJ2-1
size: few
CDR3: CASSLGLAGGSYNEQFF
DNA: TGTGCCAGCAGTTTGGGACTAGCGGGAGGCTCCTACAATGAGCAGTTCTTC

D: NA
V: TRBV24-1
length: 14
J: TRBJ1-2
size: NA
CDR3: CATSAPGPGYGYTF
DNA: TGTGCCACCAGTGCCCCGGGACCAGGGTATGGCTACACCTTC

D: NA
V: TRBV12-5
length: 13
J: TRBJ2-3
size: NA
CDR3: CASGFGGTDTQYF
DNA: TGTGCTAGTGGTTTCGGGGGTACAGATACGCAGTATTTT

D: NA
V: TRBV9
length: 15
J: TRBJ2-7
size: once
CDR3: CASSYVGDPDYEQYF
DNA: TGTGCCAGCAGTTACGTTGGCGATCCCGACTACGAGCAGTACTTC

D: NA
V: TRBV6-6
length: 16
J: TRBJ2-5
size: few
CDR3: CASSYGRGLNQETQYF
DNA: TGTGCCAGCAGTTACGGGCGGGGGCTAAACCAAGAGACCCAGTACTTC

D: NA
V: TRBV9
length: 13
J: TRBJ2-7
size: NA
CDR3: CASSGGPLYEQYF
DNA: TGTGCCAGCAGCGGCGGGCCACTCTACGAGCAGTACTTC

D: TRBD1
V: TRBV10-1
length: 14
J: TRBJ1-1
size: NA
CDR3: CASSGDRWNTEAFF
DNA: TGCGCCAGCAGTGGGGACAGATGGAACACTGAAGCTTTCTTT

D: NA
V: TRBV19
length: 13
J: TRBJ2-1
size: medium-sized
CDR3: CASSMVSYNEQFF
DNA: TGTGCCAGTAGTATGGTCAGCTACAATGAGCAGTTCTTC

D: NA
V: TRBV6-4
length: 17
J: TRBJ1-3
size: NA
CDR3: CASSDGQLLFSGNTIYF
DNA: TGTGCCAGCAGTGACGGACAGCTCCTTTTCTCTGGAAACACCATATATTTT

D: TRBD2
V: TRBV7-6
length: 19
J: TRBJ2-7
size: NA
CDR3: CASSLDILAGGANSYEQYF
DNA: TGTGCCAGCAGCTTAGACATCCTAGCGGGAGGGGCTAACTCCTACGAGCAGTACTTC

D: TRBD1
V: TRBV2
length: 14
J: TRBJ1-6
size: NA
CDR3: CASSGTGEDSPLHF
DNA: TGTGCCAGCAGTGGAACAGGGGAGGATTCACCCCTCCACTTT

D: TRBD2
V: TRBV24-1
length: 21
J: TRBJ2-3
size: NA
CDR3: CATSDPFPRTSGRPGTDTQYF
DNA: TGTGCCACCAGTGATCCCTTCCCCCGGACTAGCGGGAGACCCGGGACAGATACGCAGTATTTT

D: TRBD1
V: TRBV6-4
length: 14
J: TRBJ2-1
size: NA
CDR3: CASSEGTGGNEQFF
DNA: TGTGCCAGCAGTGAAGGGACAGGGGGCAATGAGCAGTTCTTC

D: NA
V: TRBV25-1
length: 13
J: TRBJ2-5
size: NA
CDR3: CASRGRGEETQYF
DNA: TGTGCCAGCAGGGGTCGGGGCGAAGAGACCCAGTACTTC

D: TRBD2
V: TRBV6-5
length: 12
J: TRBJ2-7
size: NA
CDR3: CASGEGFGEQYF
DNA: TGTGCAAGCGGGGAAGGGTTCGGCGAGCAGTACTTC

D: NA
V: TRBV5-4
length: 13
J: TRBJ1-6
size: few
CDR3: CASGSGAHSPLHF
DNA: TGCGCCAGCGGCAGTGGAGCCCATTCACCCCTCCACTTT

D: NA
V: TRBV5-8
length: 15
J: TRBJ2-1
size: NA
CDR3: CAKHGRDLSYNEQFF
DNA: TGTGCCAAACACGGCCGGGACCTCAGCTACAATGAGCAGTTCTTC

D: NA
V: TRBV7-9
length: 11
J: TRBJ2-2
size: once
CDR3: CASSLGPDQDF
DNA: TGTGCCAGCAGCTTAGGCCCAGACCAAGATTTT

D: NA
V: TRBV19
length: 14
J: TRBJ2-1
size: many
CDR3: CAASSGASYNEQFF
DNA: TGTGCCGCCAGTAGTGGGGCGAGCTACAATGAGCAGTTCTTC

D: NA
V: TRBV25-1
length: 14
J: TRBJ1-2
size: once
CDR3: CASSDSGPNYGYTF
DNA: TGTGCCAGCAGTGATTCTGGGCCCAACTATGGCTACACCTTC

D: NA
V: TRBV20-1
length: 12
J: TRBJ2-2
size: NA
CDR3: CSARVDTGELFF
DNA: TGCAGTGCTAGGGTTGACACCGGGGAGCTGTTTTTT

D: TRBD2
V: TRBV9
length: 19
J: TRBJ2-2
size: few
CDR3: CASSVGRLAGKVNTGELFF
DNA: TGTGCCAGCAGCGTAGGACGACTAGCGGGAAAGGTGAACACCGGGGAGCTGTTTTTT

D: NA
V: TRBV7-3
length: 14
J: TRBJ2-7
size: NA
CDR3: CAISDSGASYKQYF
DNA: TGTGCCATCAGTGACTCGGGGGCTAGCTACAAGCAGTACTTC

D: TRBD2
V: TRBV4-1
length: 17
J: TRBJ2-3
size: few
CDR3: CASSQPTSGRRTDTQYF
DNA: TGCGCCAGCAGCCAACCGACTAGCGGGCGCCGCACAGATACGCAGTATTTT

D: NA
V: TRBV7-9
length: 14
J: TRBJ2-5
size: many
CDR3: CASSLIRLQETQYF
DNA: TGTGCCAGCAGCTTAATCAGACTACAAGAGACCCAGTACTTC